These 10 T cell receptor beta chains share one sample of origin, sequenced in a study of blood T cells in healthy people across ages (dated by TCRdb to the mid-2010s). Library preparation employed 5' RACE. Sequenced using an Illumina HiSeq 2500. A second roughly 6 to 12 cycle PCR used a sample-barcoded 5' primer and a J-beta primer mix. TCRdb reprocessed the public reads (quality trimming at Q25 with fastp, clone calling with MiXCR) and kept in-frame beta chains. Each CDR3 protein gets just one entry, which takes the most common genes and DNA from the rows behind it. The sample contains approximately 810,000 distinct CDR3 sequences, more than 25% of them found a single time. Roughly 17% of the sample goes to the ten largest clones. Sequences were obtained from blood. The receptor set was obtained from an elderly woman in good health.

The chain uses TRBV25-1 and TRBJ1-1; tentatively, D is TRBD1 (5 bases). V shed 2 bases and J shed 1 base, with 11 bases lying between them. The V gene's germline CDR1 is MGHDK and CDR2 SYGVNS. The CDR3 spans 15 residues. The CDR3 here is CASSERSGQNTEAFF. In DNA form, the CDR3 reads TGTGCCAGCAGTGAAAGGTCGGGGCAGAACACTGAAGCTTTCTTT.

This clonotype was counted a few times. The gene calls are TRBV20-1 and TRBJ1-2, with D hard to call. This CDR3 spans 14 amino acids. The V and J ends lost 5 bases and 2 bases respectively, with 15 bases between them. CDR1 DFQATT and CDR2 SNEGSKA come from the germline V gene (reference sequence). The CDR3 spells CSAQKRTGNYGYTF. CDR3 nucleotide sequence: TGCAGTGCTCAGAAGAGGACCGGAAACTATGGCTACACCTTC.

This clonotype has ten or more counts. The CDR3 protein is CASSPEMGARYGYTF. CDR3 in DNA: TGTGCCAGCAGCCCTGAGATGGGGGCACGGTATGGCTACACCTTC. The chain recombines TRBV3-1 with TRBJ1-2, with TRBD1 as a possible D gene (6 bases). Germline CDR1 reads LGHDT; CDR2 reads YNNKEL (reference sequence). CDR3 length equals 15 residues. Trimming removed 4 bases from V and 5 bases from J, with 17 bases in between.

The chain carries TRBV20-1 and TRBJ1-2, with D possibly being TRBD1 (5 bases). Germline V gives CDR1 DFQATT, CDR2 SNEGSKA (reference sequence). The CDR3 contains 14 residues. Trimming left V 6 bases short and J 4 bases short, with 18 bases between. CDR3 sequence (DNA): TGCAGTGCGTGGGGGGAGGGTCCGGGCTATGGCTACACCTTC. This translates into CSAWGEGPGYGYTF.

The chain joins TRBV19 to TRBJ2-6; perhaps TRBD1 as D (6 bases). The V end lost 5 bases, the J end lost 4 bases, and 15 bases lay between the germline ends. The CDR3 is 16 residues long. Looked up from germline, CDR1 is LNHDA and CDR2 is SQIVND (reference sequence). The CDR3 here is CASSSWDKQGANVLTF. The CDR3 DNA is TGTGCCAGTAGTTCCTGGGACAAACAAGGGGCCAACGTCCTGACTTTC.

In its sample, this clonotype was seen once. A much more abundant neighbour one base away suggests this may be a read error. This chain joins TRBV5-1 and TRBJ2-3; 8 bases are a match to TRBD1. Germline V lookup: CDR1 SGHRS, CDR2 YFSETQ. V was clipped by 1 base and J by 5 bases; unmatched bases: 6. This CDR3 comprises 15 residues. The CDR3 nucleotides read TGCGCCAGCAGCTTGACTAGCAGGGGGCAAGATACGCAGTATTTT. Amino acids: CASSLTSRGQDTQYF.

This clonotype was counted at least ten times. V and J are TRBV7-9 and TRBJ1-5; 8 bases are a match to TRBD1. Losses at the gene ends were 3 bases for V and 7 bases for J; bases not matched to a gene: 8. In germline, CDR1 is SEHNR, CDR2 FQNEAQ (reference sequence). CDR3 length: 15 amino acids. The CDR3 DNA is TGTGCCAGCAGCTTTGGACAACAGGGGGGCCAGCCCCAGCATTTT. The encoded protein is CASSFGQQGGQPQHF.

As concerns this clonotype: This may be a read error, as it is one base from a much larger clone. Without the conserved terminal phenylalanine or tryptophan, this CDR3 likely stems from a read error. The chain carries TRBV5-1 and TRBJ2-4, with 8 bases matching TRBD2. The CDR3 has 15 amino acids. Germline loops: CDR1 SGHRS, CDR2 YFSETQ. J was trimmed by 3 bases and V by 0 bases; bases with no gene match: 2. The CDR3 region has the DNA TGCGCCAGCAGCTTGGTGCGGGGGGACAAAAACATTCAGTACTAC. This codes for CASSLVRGDKNIQYY.

V usage is TRBV30 and J usage is TRBJ1-2; 7 nucleotides agree with TRBD1. Trimming at V came to 2 bases and at J to 8 bases, leaving 5 bases not matched to a gene. Germline V gene lookup returns CDR1 GTSNPN and CDR2 SVGIG (reference sequence). This CDR3 comprises 12 residues. CDR3 bases: TGTGCCTGGAGTACCAGGGGGAGAGGCTACACCTTC. This translates into CAWSTRGRGYTF.

This clonotype was counted only a few times. The chain is built from TRBV2 and TRBJ1-4; D gene unclear. CDR1 SNHLY and CDR2 FYNNEI come from the germline V gene. This CDR3 is 15 amino acids long. V lost 5 bases and J lost 7, with 17 bases in between. In DNA, the CDR3 is TGTGCCAGCAGTTCTGACCTCTTTGGCGGTGAAAAACTGTTTTTT. Translated, it gives CASSSDLFGGEKLFF.